This entry lists 14 T cell receptor beta chains sequenced from one sample in a study of shared clonotypes between healthy human individuals. Clones were sequenced by immunoSEQ multiplex PCR, and TCRdb holds only the in-frame ones, with some missing. The sample has over 400,000 clones, around 95% seen once; the top ten hold nearly 0.065%. The sample taken for sequencing was naive CD4+ T cells sorted from blood. The subset denotes: CD45RA+ positively selected. These receptors were collected from a woman younger than 45 in good health.

The V call is TRBV2, the J call TRBJ2-7, with TRBD2 matching 9 bases. With V trimmed by 5 bases and J by 3 bases, 8 bases remained unmatched. The CDR3 loop spans 15 amino acids. The V gene's germline CDR1 is SNHLY and CDR2 FYNNEI. Written as DNA, the CDR3 is TGTGCCAGCAGTCCTTTTGCGGGAGGGCACTACGAGCAGTACTTC. It codes for CASSPFAGGHYEQYF.

V is TRBV7-2 and J is TRBJ2-1; TRBD1 aligns across 7 bases. This CDR3 has 17 residues. Germline lookup yields CDR1 SGHTA and CDR2 FQGNSA. V shed 7 bases and J 6 bases; nucleotides not matched to a gene: 18. DNA for the CDR3: TGTGCCAGCAATGTGGTCCATACAGGGGTTTTCGTCAATGAGCAGTTCTTC. Translated, it gives CASNVVHTGVFVNEQFF. Drawing the rest from reference TRBV7-2 and TRBJ2-1, the complete variable domain is GAGVSQSPSNKVTEKGKDVELRCDPISGHTALYWYRQSLGQGLEFLIYFQGNSAPDKSGLPSDRFSAERTGGSVSTLTIQRTQQEDSAVYLCASNVVHTGVFVNEQFFGPGTRLTVL.

The rearrangement links TRBV2 to TRBJ1-3; tentative D call: TRBD1 (5 bases). CDR1 SNHLY and CDR2 FYNNEI come from the germline V gene. The CDR3 contains 15 residues. V shed 3 bases and J shed 2 bases, with 11 bases lying between them. DNA for the CDR3: TGTGCCAGCAGTGACGGGACCTACACTGGAAACACCATATATTTT. Residues: CASSDGTYTGNTIYF.

The chain uses TRBV10-1 and TRBJ1-1; D not certain. The CDR3 consists of 13 residues. Between the trimmed V and J ends, which lost 5 bases and 3 bases, there was a span of 10 bases. Germline loops: CDR1 WNHNN, CDR2 SYGVQD (reference sequence). DNA of the CDR3: TGCGCCAGCAGTAGAAACCGGGACACTGAAGCTTTCTTT. It codes for CASSRNRDTEAFF.

This chain joins TRBV28 and TRBJ2-1, with D tentatively TRBD1 (5 bases). The CDR3 spans 13 residues. From germline, CDR1 is MDHEN and CDR2 SYDVKM. Trimming shortened V by 3 bases and J by 7 bases, and 10 bases separated the two germline ends. CDR3 sequence: CASSFWTPNEQFF. The CDR3 DNA is TGTGCCAGCAGTTTCTGGACACCAAATGAGCAGTTCTTC.

The chain joins TRBV12-5 to TRBJ2-2; D perhaps matches TRBD1 (5 bases). V lost 8 bases and J lost 2, with 9 bases in between. CDR1 is LGHNT and CDR2 is FRNRAP in the germline V gene. This CDR3 is 13 amino acids long. For the CDR3, the DNA is TGTGCTAGTTCCAGGGATAACACCGGGGAGCTGTTTTTT. Protein product: CASSRDNTGELFF.

This chain uses TRBV6-1 with TRBJ1-4; tentative D call: TRBD1 (6 bases). This CDR3 is built from 17 residues. Trimming stripped 2 bases from V and 10 bases from J, with 23 bases between. Germline-derived CDR1 and CDR2 are MNHNS and SASEGT. The CDR3 loop is CASSEPREGDYGTKLFF. The DNA of the CDR3 is TGTGCCAGCAGTGAACCTCGGGAGGGGGATTATGGGACAAAACTGTTTTTT.

In the case of this clone: Other DNA sequences of this sample code for an identical CDR3. The chain links TRBV9 to TRBJ2-1; 7 bases agree with TRBD2. This CDR3 is built from 15 residues. The ends lost 0 bases at V and 3 bases at J; junction bases unmatched: 3. Germline V CDR1 and CDR2: SGDLS, YYNGEE. The CDR3 here is CASSVAGGIYNEQFF. The CDR3 DNA sequence: TGTGCCAGCAGCGTAGCGGGAGGAATCTACAATGAGCAGTTCTTC.

V and J are TRBV6-6 and TRBJ1-4; no firm D call. This CDR3 has 15 residues. V was clipped by 7 bases and J by 3 bases, with 15 bases between them. Germline CDR1 reads MNHNY; CDR2 reads SVGAGI (reference sequence). CDR3 nucleotide sequence: TGTGCCAGCAAATCGGGGTCTGAAGCTAATGAAAAACTGTTTTTT. Its translation is CASKSGSEANEKLFF.

The rearrangement links TRBV4-1 to TRBJ1-5; D is undetermined. CDR1 and CDR2 (germline): MGHRA, YSYEKL. Trimming removed 0 bases from V and 4 bases from J, with 13 bases in between. The CDR3 is 16 amino acids. CDR3 coding DNA: TGCGCCAGCAGCCAAGAACGGGCCGCGGGGAATCAGCCCCAGCATTTT. Translated: CASSQERAAGNQPQHF.

In its sample, this clone was seen once. V usage is TRBV28 and J usage is TRBJ2-3; D remains ambiguous. Germline values: CDR1 MDHEN, CDR2 SYDVKM. This CDR3 is 14 amino acids long. The V gene lost 3 bases and the J gene lost 4 bases, with 11 bases spanning the gap. The DNA of the CDR3 is TGTGCCAGCAGTTTCAAAGGCTTCGCAGATACGCAGTATTTT. Protein sequence: CASSFKGFADTQYF.

This clone has just one count. The genes are TRBV19 and TRBJ2-5; 7 nucleotides match TRBD1. Germline CDR1 LNHDA, CDR2 SQIVND (reference sequence). This CDR3 comprises 14 residues. The V segment lost 6 bases and the J segment 3 bases; nucleotides outside the gene matches: 7. CDR3 protein: CASRHRGSEETQYF. In nucleotides, the CDR3 is TGTGCCAGTAGACACAGGGGTTCGGAAGAGACCCAGTACTTC.

This chain joins TRBV28 and TRBJ2-5; a weak D match, TRBD2 (6 bases). The CDR3 is 14 residues long. V lost 4 bases and J 1 base, leaving 10 bases between the germline ends. Germline loops: CDR1 MDHEN, CDR2 SYDVKM. The CDR3 bases are TGTGCCAGCAGTTCCTGGGACTTCCAAGAGACCCAGTACTTC. Encoded protein: CASSSWDFQETQYF.

This clone was observed once. The chain has TRBV11-2 and TRBJ2-7; 10 bases fit TRBD2. The CDR3 has 15 residues. Germline-derived CDR1 and CDR2 are SGHAT and FQNNGV. Trimming cost V 1 base and J 4 bases; bases outside gene matches: 4. CDR3 residues: CASSLVSSGSYEQYF. The CDR3, as DNA: TGTGCCAGCAGCTTAGTTTCTAGCGGGAGTTACGAGCAGTACTTC.